There are a few counts of the clone carrying this TCR beta chain. Its target is not known. Via MiXCR, TCRdb re-called the reads, giving one row per CDR3 protein. The sample yields about 570,000 distinct CDR3 sequences, roughly 42% seen once. The entry originates in a study of T cell repertoires in cytomegalovirus infection. As for the study in general: Epitope selection comprised recently identified HLA-C-restricted CMV epitopes and well-studied HLA-B-restricted CMV epitopes.

V shed 5 bases and J shed 1 base, with 27 bases lying between them. Germline V gene data show CDR1 as DFQATT and CDR2 as SNEGSKA (reference sequence). The CDR3 contains 19 residues. The rearrangement links TRBV20-1 to TRBJ2-1; no clear D. Sample: cultured PBMCs, taken from culture after CMV antigen stimulation. The receptor comes from a human donor in good health (CMV status not recorded). Some clones in this sample may be carry-over from other donors' samples. The CDR3 loop reads CSALNEGGSLPTSYNEQFF. The CDR3 coding sequence is TGCAGTGCTCTCAACGAAGGTGGCTCACTCCCCACTTCCTACAATGAGCAGTTCTTC.